These 32 T cell receptor beta chains originate from one sample sequenced in a study of shared clonotypes between healthy human individuals. Sequencing was performed with immunoSEQ multiplex PCR; in TCRdb, only in-frame clones are kept and a portion is missing. The sample comprises more than 1 million clones, more than 75% of which are singletons, and approximately 0.5% rests with the top ten. Sequencing used memory CD4+ T cells from PBMCs. Subset of the sample: CD45RA-negative fraction. The origin of the receptors is a man between 18 and 35 years old in good health. Some clones in this sample may be carry-over from other donors' samples.

In this sample, this clone turned up many times. Other DNA sequences in the same sample also yield this CDR3. The chain has TRBV4-1 and TRBJ2-1, with 13 bases matching TRBD2. The germline CDR1 and CDR2 sequences are MGHRA and YSYEKL. V dropped 1 base and J dropped 8; count of bases not matched to a gene: 2. The CDR3 contains 15 residues. The CDR3 reads CASSQGLAGGYEQFF. CDR3 nucleotides: TGCGCCAGCAGCCAAGGACTAGCGGGAGGCTATGAGCAGTTCTTC.

The chain uses TRBV29-1 and TRBJ1-1; D ambiguous. This CDR3 spans 14 amino acids. Trimming removed 2 bases at V and 0 bases at J, with 10 bases between. Per the germline V gene, CDR1 is SQVTM and CDR2 is ANQGSEA. The DNA of the CDR3 is TGCAGCGTTGAAAGGCGACTCATGAACACTGAAGCTTTCTTT. Protein sequence: CSVERRLMNTEAFF.

The rearrangement uses TRBV6-5 and TRBJ2-3; D perhaps matches TRBD1 (5 bases). This CDR3 comprises 16 residues. V was shortened by 2 bases and J by 3 bases, with 15 bases between the two germline ends. CDR1 is MNHEY and CDR2 is SVGAGI in the germline V gene. The CDR3 nucleotides are TGTGCCAGCAGTTACCGGCCCAGGGTGGTAACAGATACGCAGTATTTT. Translating gives CASSYRPRVVTDTQYF.

This rearrangement joins TRBV10-3 to TRBJ2-1, with 14 positions matching TRBD2. Germline CDR1 and CDR2: ENHRY and SYGVKD. With 8 bases clipped from V and 5 bases from J, the junction kept 8 bases outside the gene matches. The CDR3 contains 16 residues. The CDR3 region is CAIGTSGSVKHNEQFF. For the CDR3, the DNA is TGTGCCATCGGGACTAGCGGGAGCGTGAAGCACAATGAGCAGTTCTTC.

The chain combines TRBV6-5 with TRBJ2-7; D is unresolved. Germline V gives CDR1 MNHEY, CDR2 SVGAGI. The CDR3 is made up of 13 amino acids. Trimming stripped 9 bases from V and 6 bases from J, with 18 bases between. For the CDR3, the DNA is TGTGCCAGTAAGAAAACGGGCCCCGGCGAGCAGTACTTC. This gives the protein CASKKTGPGEQYF.

This rearrangement joins TRBV5-1 to TRBJ2-7, with 8 bases matching TRBD2. J was trimmed by 6 bases and V by 3 bases; bases with no gene match: 2. In germline, CDR1 is SGHRS, CDR2 YFSETQ. This CDR3 comprises 12 residues. CDR3 in amino acids: CASSWLAGEQYF. The CDR3 DNA follows: TGCGCCAGCAGCTGGCTAGCGGGCGAGCAGTACTTC.

This chain joins TRBV28 and TRBJ1-2, with TRBD1 identical over 11 bases. Germline V gene lookup returns CDR1 MDHEN and CDR2 SYDVKM. The V gene end was trimmed by 4 bases and the J gene end by 7 bases; junction bases not matched to a gene: 14. The CDR3 has 17 residues. The CDR3 nucleotides are TGTGCCAGCAGTTATGCCGGTGTTGGACAGGGGGCGCGTGGCTACACCTTC. It encodes CASSYAGVGQGARGYTF.

The gene calls are TRBV6-5 and TRBJ1-1; 12 bases line up with TRBD1. The ends lost 6 bases at V and 2 bases at J; junction bases unmatched: 7. Germline CDR1 reads MNHEY; CDR2 reads SVGAGI. This CDR3 has 16 residues. CDR3 nucleotides: TGTGCCAGCAGATACCGGGACAGGGGGCATAACACTGAAGCTTTCTTT. Residues: CASRYRDRGHNTEAFF.

The gene calls are TRBV7-8 and TRBJ2-3; TRBD1 matches 9 bases. The J segment lost 2 bases and the V segment lost 5 bases, leaving 11 bases of the junction unmatched. In germline, CDR1 is SGHVS, CDR2 FQNEAQ. The CDR3 length is 17 residues. The CDR3 nucleotides are TGTGCCAGCAGCCCCGGGTACCGGACAGGGGTCACAGATACGCAGTATTTT. Protein product: CASSPGYRTGVTDTQYF.

This sequence joins TRBV7-2 and TRBJ1-1; no reliable D call. Per the germline V gene, CDR1 is SGHTA and CDR2 is FQGNSA. This CDR3 spans 15 amino acids. With 2 bases removed from V and 2 bases from J, the gap between germline ends came to 12 bases. The CDR3 here is CASSLMGAGNTEAFF. CDR3 sequence (DNA): TGTGCCAGCAGCTTAATGGGCGCGGGTAACACTGAAGCTTTCTTT.

This chain links TRBV11-2 with TRBJ2-3; D remains ambiguous. This CDR3 has 14 residues. Trimming pared 4 bases from V and 4 bases from J, leaving 12 bases between. The germline V gene encodes CDR1 SGHAT and CDR2 FQNNGV. In nucleotides, the CDR3 is TGTGCCAGCAGCTACCGACCTTTAGCAGATACGCAGTATTTT. Its translation: CASSYRPLADTQYF.

The chain joins TRBV29-1 to TRBJ2-7; unclear D gene. The CDR3 sequence is 13 residues long. The germline CDR1 and CDR2 sequences are SQVTM and ANQGSEA. The germline V and J ends were trimmed by 6 bases and 2 bases, with 14 bases remaining between them. CDR3 sequence reads: CSVNLGGTYEQYF. The CDR3 DNA follows: TGCAGCGTGAACCTCGGTGGGACCTACGAGCAGTACTTC.

The table lists this clone with a count of one. The same CDR3 arises from other DNA sequences in this sample as well. The chain recombines TRBV28 with TRBJ1-1; D remains ambiguous. V lost 1 base to trimming and J lost 7 bases, with 7 bases between them. Germline V gene lookup returns CDR1 MDHEN and CDR2 SYDVKM. This CDR3 has 12 residues. CDR3 nucleotide sequence: TGTGCCAGCAGTTTATCAGGACTTGAAGCTTTCTTT. Translation gives CASSLSGLEAFF.

This chain links TRBV5-6 with TRBJ2-5; TRBD1 is a possible D gene (5 bases). CDR3 length equals 18 residues. Trimming shortened V by 3 bases and J by 1 base, and 22 bases separated the two germline ends. Germline CDR1 is SGHDT and CDR2 is YYEEEE. In DNA, the CDR3 is TGTGCCAGCAGCTGGGGCCTCACCTACGGGCCAAGCCAAGAGACCCAGTACTTC. The encoded protein is CASSWGLTYGPSQETQYF.

The chain uses TRBV9 and TRBJ2-1; D not certain. V shed 0 bases and J shed 8 bases, with 9 bases lying between them. The V gene's germline CDR1 is SGDLS and CDR2 YYNGEE. This CDR3 region has 13 residues. Here the CDR3 DNA reads TGTGCCAGCAGCGTAGATGGCCCCGATGAGCAGTTCTTC. This codes for CASSVDGPDEQFF.

The chain has TRBV6-5 and TRBJ1-6; 7 bases align to TRBD1. After removal of 6 bases from V and 10 bases from J, the junction contained 9 bases not matched to a gene. Germline-derived CDR1 and CDR2 are MNHEY and SVGAGI. This CDR3 contains 14 residues. The chain's CDR3 is CASSNRQGGSPLHF. DNA for the CDR3: TGTGCCAGCAGCAACAGACAGGGTGGATCACCCCTCCACTTT.

The chain has TRBV5-1 and TRBJ2-1, with no clear D. V lost 1 base and J 1 base, leaving 6 bases between the germline ends. The germline gives CDR1 SGHRS, CDR2 YFSETQ. CDR3 length: 14 amino acids. In nucleotides, the CDR3 is TGCGCCAGCAGCTTGCAAGAATCCTACAATGAGCAGTTCTTC. This sequence encodes CASSLQESYNEQFF.

The rearrangement links TRBV6-1 to TRBJ2-7; TRBD2 matches at 8 bases. The CDR3 is made up of 14 amino acids. CDR1 and CDR2 from the germline V gene are MNHNS and SASEGT. J lost 4 bases, V lost 10 bases, and 12 bases had no gene match. CDR3 in DNA: TGTGCCACCTATTCCTCGGGGGGGGTTTACGAGCAGTACTTC. Protein product: CATYSSGGVYEQYF.

The chain links TRBV25-1 to TRBJ2-2; 7 positions match TRBD2. CDR1 is MGHDK, CDR2 SYGVNS, per germline. This CDR3 comprises 17 residues. Trimming removed 1 base from V and 6 bases from J; junction bases left unmatched: 11. The CDR3 DNA follows: TGTGCCAGCAGTGAATGGGGAGGGATAGGGTTTCCCGGGGAGCTGTTTTTT. Its translation is CASSEWGGIGFPGELFF.

Only a few counts were recorded for this clone. This rearrangement joins TRBV2 to TRBJ2-1; D is perhaps TRBD1 or TRBD2 (6 bases each). Trimming cost V 9 bases and J 5 bases, with 14 bases left between them. Germline values: CDR1 SNHLY, CDR2 FYNNEI. The CDR3 length is 13 residues. CDR3 loop: CASHTGGHNEQFF. CDR3 coding DNA: TGTGCCAGTCATACCGGGGGCCACAATGAGCAGTTCTTC.

The V call is TRBV5-5, the J call TRBJ2-7; 9 bases line up with TRBD2. CDR3 size: 15 residues. Trimming at V came to 4 bases and at J to 3 bases, leaving 8 bases not matched to a gene. Germline V gene data show CDR1 as SGHKS and CDR2 as YYEKEE (reference sequence). The CDR3 region is CASSHSGSPNYEQYF. The CDR3 DNA follows: TGTGCCAGCAGCCATAGCGGGAGCCCTAACTACGAGCAGTACTTC.

This clone came up once. The V call is TRBV11-3, the J call TRBJ2-2; weak D call: TRBD1 (6 bases). Trimming shortened V by 5 bases and J by 0 bases, and 10 bases separated the two germline ends. The length of the CDR3 is 15 residues. Germline values: CDR1 SGHNT, CDR2 YENEEA. The DNA of the CDR3 is TGTGCCAGCAGCCAACAGGGACCGAACACCGGGGAGCTGTTTTTT. Translated: CASSQQGPNTGELFF.

A word on this clone: Other DNA sequences in this specimen translate into the identical CDR3. The J gene is TRBJ2-5, the V gene TRBV7-3; TRBD2 aligns across 16 bases. Trimming at V came to 2 bases and at J to 4 bases, leaving 4 bases not matched to a gene. Germline loops: CDR1 SGHTA, CDR2 FQGTGA. The CDR3 spans 17 residues. CDR3 protein: CASSLGTSGRVGETQYF. Here the CDR3 DNA reads TGTGCCAGCAGCTTAGGGACTAGCGGGAGGGTGGGAGAGACCCAGTACTTC. Full variable domain (outside the CDR3, taken from reference TRBV7-3 and TRBJ2-5): GAGVSQTPSNKVTEKGKYVELRCDPISGHTALYWYRQSLGQGPEFLIYFQGTGAADDSGLPNDRFFAVRPEGSVSTLKIQRTERGDSAVYLCASSLGTSGRVGETQYFGPGTRLLVL.

This clone was seen a single time. The chain links TRBV5-1 to TRBJ1-1; 9 positions match TRBD1. This CDR3 region has 14 residues. V dropped 7 bases and J dropped 4; count of bases not matched to a gene: 8. Germline V CDR1 and CDR2: SGHRS, YFSETQ. CDR3 residues: CASCTGGSGTEAFF. Written as DNA, the CDR3 is TGCGCCAGCTGCACAGGGGGCTCGGGCACTGAAGCTTTCTTT.

This chain uses TRBV6-1 with TRBJ1-5; D gene unclear. CDR1 and CDR2 (germline): MNHNS, SASEGT. This CDR3 region has 14 residues. V lost 5 bases and J lost 5, with 13 bases in between. CDR3 coding DNA: TGTGCCAGCAGTATCTTCACAGAGGATCAGCCCCAGCATTTT. Translation: CASSIFTEDQPQHF.

This sequence joins TRBV18 and TRBJ2-7, with 9 bases lining up with TRBD2. The V and J ends lost 3 bases and 6 bases, in that order; junction bases with no gene match: 12. The V gene's germline CDR1 is KGHSH and CDR2 LQKENI. The length of the CDR3 is 16 residues. In nucleotides, the CDR3 is TGTGCCAGCTCACCTTTCGGGACTAGCAGCCCACTCGAGCAGTACTTC. Its protein product is CASSPFGTSSPLEQYF.

The chain carries TRBV11-1 and TRBJ1-1; D might be TRBD1 (6 bases). The CDR3 extends over 14 amino acids. Germline V lookup: CDR1 SGHAT, CDR2 FQDESV (reference sequence). V gave up 5 bases and J gave up 1 base, with 11 bases separating them. The CDR3 protein is CASSTGHWNTEAFF. CDR3 sequence (DNA): TGTGCCAGCAGCACGGGACACTGGAACACTGAAGCTTTCTTT.

This chain connects TRBV2 to TRBJ2-3, with 10 nucleotides matching TRBD2. CDR1 SNHLY and CDR2 FYNNEI come from the germline V gene. V gave up 10 bases and J gave up 0 bases; unmatched junction bases: 4. CDR3 length equals 14 residues. For the CDR3, the DNA is TGTGCCACCCGACTAGCGGGCAGCACAGATACGCAGTATTTT. Residues: CATRLAGSTDTQYF.

This chain connects TRBV6-1 to TRBJ2-5, with D uncertain. V lost 5 bases, J lost 7 bases, and 8 bases lay in between. In germline, CDR1 is MNHNS, CDR2 SASEGT. CDR3 size: 11 residues. The CDR3 DNA sequence: TGTGCCAGCAGTCCCTTGCGGACCCAGTACTTC. This gives the protein CASSPLRTQYF.

The V call is TRBV19, the J call TRBJ2-7, with D perhaps TRBD2 (5 bases). The V gene's germline CDR1 is LNHDA and CDR2 SQIVND (reference sequence). V was cut by 11 bases and J by 7 bases, with 12 bases left in between. The CDR3 consists of 10 residues. This CDR3 reads CAANRREQYF. The CDR3 DNA is TGTGCCGCTAATAGGAGGGAGCAGTACTTC.

The chain has TRBV5-8 and TRBJ1-5; D is unresolved. This CDR3 spans 13 amino acids. The V end was cut by 4 bases, the J end by 5 bases, with 10 bases between. CDR1 is SGHTS and CDR2 is YDEGEE in the germline V gene. In DNA, the CDR3 is TGTGCCAGCAGCCTCGACGGAGATCAGCCCCAGCATTTT. Its protein product is CASSLDGDQPQHF.

This clone was detected only once. The chain joins TRBV5-6 to TRBJ2-5, with 8 positions matching TRBD2. TRBJ2-7 explains the end of the DNA better; the J call may be wrong. The germline V gene encodes CDR1 SGHDT and CDR2 YYEEEE. The CDR3 has 16 residues. CDR3 amino acids: CASSPNGLAGVYEQYF. Written as DNA, the CDR3 is TGTGCCAGCAGCCCGAACGGACTAGCAGGGGTCTACGAGCAGTACTTC.